These 18 T cell receptor beta chains originate from one sample sequenced in a study of Ad26.COV2.S vaccination and SARS-CoV-2 variants. Treatment in this sample: around 19 received Ad26.COV2.S at low or high dose, single or two shots; about 5 received placebo; per-sample allocation not given. Day 63 after the first injection of vaccine or placebo was the sampling time. Libraries were prepared by immunoSEQ multiplex PCR; TCRdb keeps only in-frame clonotypes and omits some of them. The top ten hold around 3% of the sample, which has around 370,000 clones, around 83% seen once. The sample here was peripheral blood, taken in a trial of Ad26.COV2.S vaccine versus placebo. Receptors were obtained from a person aged 18 to 59 who received the Ad26.COV2.S COVID-19 vaccine or a placebo.

The chain joins TRBV11-3 to TRBJ2-1; D might be TRBD1 (6 bases). CDR3 length equals 12 residues. V shed 5 bases and J shed 6 bases, with 8 bases lying between them. The germline V gene has CDR1 SGHNT and CDR2 YENEEA. The chain's CDR3 is CASSQDSNEQFF. Here the CDR3 DNA reads TGTGCCAGCAGCCAGGACAGCAATGAGCAGTTCTTC.

This clone was seen a few times. J is TRBJ1-4 and V is TRBV5-1, with 7 bases identical to TRBD1. The V segment lost 4 bases and the J segment 3 bases; nucleotides outside the gene matches: 12. Germline-derived CDR1 and CDR2 are SGHRS and YFSETQ. The CDR3 is made up of 17 amino acids. CDR3 amino acids: CASSGDSRDLSNEKLFF. The CDR3 DNA reads TGCGCCAGCAGCGGGGACAGTCGGGACCTTTCTAATGAAAAACTGTTTTTT.

The chain carries TRBV14 and TRBJ2-3, with D possibly matching TRBD2 (6 bases). V was shortened by 1 base and J by 2 bases, with 13 bases between the two germline ends. CDR3 length: 16 residues. CDR1 SGHDN and CDR2 FVKESK come from the germline V gene. The CDR3 spells CASSQGRSGLTDTQYF. CDR3 sequence (DNA): TGTGCCAGCAGCCAAGGAAGGTCGGGACTCACAGATACGCAGTATTTT.

The chain has TRBV28 and TRBJ2-2; TRBD2 agrees at 10 bases. Unmatched junction bases numbered 11, after V lost 6 bases and J lost 4 bases. Per the germline V gene, CDR1 is MDHEN and CDR2 is SYDVKM. There are 17 residues in the CDR3. CDR3 in amino acids: CASSDDLIAGGTGELFF. CDR3 coding DNA: TGTGCCAGCAGCGACGACTTAATAGCGGGAGGCACCGGGGAGCTGTTTTTT.

The chain employs TRBV9 and TRBJ2-7, with TRBD1 as a possible D gene (5 bases). Looked up from germline, CDR1 is SGDLS and CDR2 is YYNGEE. This CDR3 region has 14 residues. V lost 4 bases to trimming and J lost 2 bases, with 13 bases between them. CDR3 residues: CASSPQQDTYEQYF. The CDR3 DNA follows: TGTGCCAGCAGCCCTCAACAGGATACCTACGAGCAGTACTTC. The variable domain in full, with the rest retrieved from reference TRBV9 and TRBJ2-7, is DSGVTQTPKHLITATGQRVTLRCSPRSGDLSVYWYQQSLDQGLQFLIQYYNGEERAKGNILERFSAQQFPDLHSELNLSSLELGDSALYFCASSPQQDTYEQYFGPGTRLTVT.

The rearrangement joins TRBV4-1 to TRBJ1-2, with D possibly being TRBD1 (5 bases). Germline CDR1 and CDR2: MGHRA and YSYEKL. Deletions cut 0 bases from V and 2 bases from J, with 13 bases between. CDR3 length: 16 residues. Written as DNA, the CDR3 is TGCGCCAGCAGCCAAGATTCGGGGCAGGGAAACTATGGCTACACCTTC. Translated: CASSQDSGQGNYGYTF.

The chain couples TRBV6-5 to TRBJ2-3, with TRBD2 matching 9 bases. V was pared by 5 bases and J by 8 bases, with 11 bases of the junction left unmatched. From germline, CDR1 is MNHEY and CDR2 SVGAGI. CDR3 length equals 15 residues. Here the CDR3 DNA reads TGTGCCAGCAGTCCGACCGGGACTAGCTTCCTTACGCAGTATTTT. It encodes CASSPTGTSFLTQYF.

The chain is built from TRBV4-1 and TRBJ2-5; D ambiguous. Trimming cost V 4 bases and J 1 base, with 10 bases left between them. The CDR3 runs to 14 residues. Germline V gene sequence: CDR1 MGHRA, CDR2 YSYEKL. DNA for the CDR3: TGCGCCAGCAGCCTAAACACGTTCCAAGAGACCCAGTACTTC. Translating it yields CASSLNTFQETQYF.

This rearrangement joins TRBV12-5 to TRBJ2-4; 9 bases map to TRBD2. V lost 6 bases, J lost 7 bases, and 7 bases stayed unmatched. Germline lookup yields CDR1 LGHNT and CDR2 FRNRAP. CDR3 length: 14 residues. CDR3 nucleotide sequence: TGTGCTAGTGGGCGGGGGGGTCAGATGAACATTCAGTACTTC. Translating it yields CASGRGGQMNIQYF.

This clone turned up a few times. V gene TRBV14 combines with J gene TRBJ2-5; TRBD2 might be the D (5 bases). V lost 5 bases, J lost 4 bases, and 5 bases lay in between. The length of the CDR3 is 11 residues. Germline CDR1 SGHDN, CDR2 FVKESK. The CDR3 is CASSGGETQYF. For the CDR3, the DNA is TGTGCCAGCAGCGGAGGAGAGACCCAGTACTTC.

V and J are TRBV7-2 and TRBJ2-7; D remains unclear. V was cut by 6 bases and J by 4 bases, with 10 bases left in between. The CDR3 consists of 12 residues. Germline CDR1 and CDR2: SGHTA and FQGNSA. CDR3 in DNA: TGTGCCAGCAGTACCGCCCATTACGAGCAGTACTTC. This sequence encodes CASSTAHYEQYF.

This clone was seen just once. The chain carries TRBV7-9 and TRBJ2-7; D may correspond to TRBD1 or TRBD2 (7 bases each). This CDR3 is built from 16 residues. CDR1 SEHNR and CDR2 FQNEAQ come from the germline V gene (reference sequence). V lost 4 bases and J 3 bases, leaving 19 bases between the germline ends. CDR3 in amino acids: CASSCGGRDSHYEQYF. The CDR3 coding sequence is TGTGCCAGCAGCTGCGGGGGCCGGGACAGCCACTACGAGCAGTACTTC.

The V call is TRBV5-1, the J call TRBJ1-1; TRBD1 might be the D (5 bases). The CDR3 extends over 13 amino acids. Germline V gene sequence: CDR1 SGHRS, CDR2 YFSETQ. Trimming took off 4 bases at V and 3 bases at J, with 10 bases between the two ends. Here the CDR3 DNA reads TGCGCCAGCAGCCCAGGGCTGGACACTGAAGCTTTCTTT. Encoded protein: CASSPGLDTEAFF.

The chain is built from TRBV18 and TRBJ2-1, with TRBD1 matching 7 bases. The CDR3 loop spans 15 amino acids. Trimming at V came to 2 bases and at J to 5 bases, leaving 6 bases not matched to a gene. The germline CDR1 and CDR2 sequences are KGHSH and LQKENI. The CDR3 DNA sequence: TGTGCCAGCTCACCAGACAGGGCCAGGGACAATGAGCAGTTCTTC. This sequence encodes CASSPDRARDNEQFF.

The V and J genes are TRBV6-5 and TRBJ2-2; 7 nucleotides align to TRBD2. J lost 1 base, V lost 11 bases, and 10 bases had no gene match. The CDR3 is 15 residues long. CDR1 and CDR2 from the germline V gene are MNHEY and SVGAGI. For the CDR3, the DNA is TGTGCCTGCAAAGAGGGAGGGAGGAACACCGGGGAGCTGTTTTTT. Translated: CACKEGGRNTGELFF.

The rearrangement links TRBV7-2 to TRBJ1-5; the D gene is possibly TRBD1 (5 bases). The CDR3 is 14 residues long. Trimming took 3 bases from V and 7 from J, leaving 13 bases between them. CDR1 and CDR2 (germline): SGHTA, FQGNSA. This CDR3 reads CASSFPGRTQPQHF. In DNA, the CDR3 is TGTGCCAGCAGCTTTCCGGGGCGAACGCAGCCCCAGCATTTT.

The chain has TRBV7-8 and TRBJ2-3, with TRBD2 matching over 8 bases. Germline V gives CDR1 SGHVS, CDR2 FQNEAQ. The CDR3 totals 17 residues. The V and J ends lost 2 bases and 2 bases, in that order; junction bases with no gene match: 9. As DNA, the CDR3 is TGTGCCAGCAGCTTACGAGGAGCGGGGGCCTTCACAGATACGCAGTATTTT. It translates to CASSLRGAGAFTDTQYF.

This clone appeared a few times. The V call is TRBV2, the J call TRBJ1-6; D is undetermined. CDR3 length equals 16 residues. Germline lookup yields CDR1 SNHLY and CDR2 FYNNEI. The ends were cut back, 7 bases at V and 7 bases at J, with 20 bases in the middle. CDR3 coding DNA: TGTGCCAGCAAGGTGGTTCCTGTGGGGAGGAATTCACCCCTCCACTTT. The encoded protein is CASKVVPVGRNSPLHF.